Reported below is one TCR beta chain. Its antigen is not known. This entry belongs to a study of cytomegalovirus exposure and HLA in healthy donors. The PCR ran on 60 Vbeta and 13 Jbeta primers. Repertoires were generated with immunoSEQ multiplex PCR, while TCRdb's copy carries only in-frame clones and drops some. The sample carries around 67,000 clones, roughly 68% recorded once. Whole-study results and caveats: From TCR beta sequences, most subjects' HLA-A and HLA-B alleles were reportedly predicted accurately.

This receptor was obtained from a woman between 50 and 59 years old in good health and CMV-seronegative. Sequences were obtained from PBMCs.

CDR3 DNA: TGTGCCAGCAGTTACTCGACAGGATTCTACGAGCAGTACTTC. Translation: CASSYSTGFYEQYF. This chain uses TRBV6-6 with TRBJ2-7, with D possibly matching TRBD1 (6 bases). The CDR3 loop spans 14 amino acids. Trimming removed 0 bases from V and 3 bases from J, with 9 bases in between. Germline values: CDR1 MNHNY, CDR2 SVGAGI (reference sequence).